The rows below give T cell receptor beta chains drawn from one sample of a study of spatial heterogeneity in lung cancer. One entry per CDR3 protein results from TCRdb running MiXCR on the 5' RACE reads. The sample lists about 42,000 distinct CDR3 sequences, 6.8% occurring once. Sequences were derived from PBMCs, sampled at surgery. The source of these receptors is a female donor with early-stage non-small cell lung cancer. The CDR3 runs from the conserved cysteine through the conserved F or W. Fields, in order: clone size, D gene, V gene, J gene, CDR3 DNA, CDR3 protein. D genes are given only for firm matches. Part of the rows lack a size; the others show once, few, many or a class for expanded clones.

>NA|NA|TRBV19|TRBJ1-1
TGTGCCAGTAGTACCCTCCAGGTGCCGGAGGCTTTCTTT
CASSTLQVPEAFF
>many|TRBD1|TRBV5-1|TRBJ2-1
TGCGCCAGCGGGACAGGGGGCGCCGTCGGTGAGCAGTTCTTC
CASGTGGAVGEQFF
>many|NA|TRBV4-1|TRBJ2-1
TGCGCCAGCAGCTACCTAATGAGCTCCTACAATGAGCAGTTCTTC
CASSYLMSSYNEQFF
>NA|NA|TRBV12-5|TRBJ2-1
TGTGCTAGTGGTTTGGCGACAGTTTACAATGAGCAGTTCTTC
CASGLATVYNEQFF
>few|TRBD1|TRBV25-1|TRBJ1-2
TGTGCCAGCAGTGAATCCGGGACAGGGGGAAATGGCTACACCTTC
CASSESGTGGNGYTF
>NA|NA|TRBV2|TRBJ1-5
TGTGCCAGCAGTGGGTTCGCGGGAAGGGAGCCCCAGCATTTT
CASSGFAGREPQHF
>many|NA|TRBV28|TRBJ2-7
TGTGCCAGCAGTCCTCCAAGGAATTCTTACGAGCAGTACTTC
CASSPPRNSYEQYF
>NA|NA|TRBV6-5|TRBJ1-5
TGTGCCAGCAGTTACTATGGACGGGGGGCTGGTCAGCCCCAGCATTTT
CASSYYGRGAGQPQHF
>many|NA|TRBV2|TRBJ1-5
TGTGCCAGTACTCTCACAGGTCAGCCCCAGCATTTT
CASTLTGQPQHF
>many|NA|TRBV12-3/TRBV12-4|TRBJ2-5
TGTGCCAGCAGTTTTGGGGTGCAAGAGACCCAGTACTTC
CASSFGVQETQYF
>many|TRBD2|TRBV4-1|TRBJ2-2
TGCGCCAGCAGCCAAGGTGTCCTAGCGGGGCCGAACACCGGGGAGCTGTTTTTT
CASSQGVLAGPNTGELFF
>many|TRBD2|TRBV7-2|TRBJ2-1
TGTGCCAGCAGCCCCCCTCAGGCGGGAGACAATGAGCAGTTCTTC
CASSPPQAGDNEQFF
>few|NA|TRBV6-5|TRBJ2-7
TGTGCCTCACAGACAGGCTACGAGCAGTACTTC
CASQTGYEQYF
>few|TRBD1|TRBV20-1|TRBJ2-7
TGCAGTGCAGGGGACAGGAGCTCCTACGAGCAGTACTTC
CSAGDRSSYEQYF
>many|NA|TRBV2|TRBJ1-2
TGTGCCAGCAGTCGCGAGGACTATGGCTACACCTTC
CASSREDYGYTF
>NA|TRBD1|TRBV18|TRBJ1-5
TGTGCCAGCTCGTCCGGGACAGGGGCTTCACAGCCCCAGCATTTT
CASSSGTGASQPQHF
>many|TRBD2|TRBV13|TRBJ2-2
TGTGCCAGCAGCTGGACGACTAGCCCCGGGGAGCTGTTTTTT
CASSWTTSPGELFF
>NA|NA|TRBV7-9|TRBJ1-1
TGTGCCAGCAACTCTGTGGGCAACACTGAAGCTTTCTTT
CASNSVGNTEAFF
>NA|NA|TRBV20-1|TRBJ2-7
TGCAGTGCTAGGGTCCCCGGGGGCGGGGGCTACTACGAGCAGTACTTC
CSARVPGGGGYYEQYF
>many|NA|TRBV3-1|TRBJ2-7
TGTGCCAGCAGCCAAGAGGGGCGGGGGCCCAAATACGAGCAGTACTTC
CASSQEGRGPKYEQYF
>many|TRBD1|TRBV28|TRBJ2-5
TGTGCCAGCAGTCCGGGACAGGGGGCGACGGAGACCCAGTACTTC
CASSPGQGATETQYF
>many|TRBD1|TRBV7-9|TRBJ2-7
TGTGCCAGCAGCTCAGCGGTGACAGGGGACAAGCAGTACTTC
CASSSAVTGDKQYF
>few|NA|TRBV25-1|TRBJ2-5
TGTGCCAGCAGTGAGGCCGGAGAGTACCAAGAGACCCAGTACTTC
CASSEAGEYQETQYF
>few|TRBD1|TRBV20-1|TRBJ1-5
TGCAGTGCTAGAGGTACGGCCCACTTAGACAGGGGAAGACAGCCCCAGCATTTT
CSARGTAHLDRGRQPQHF
>many|TRBD2|TRBV7-2|TRBJ2-1
TGTGCCAGCAGCGCACCGGCCGGGACTAGCGGGGTCAATGAGCAGTTCTTC
CASSAPAGTSGVNEQFF
>few|NA|TRBV10-3|TRBJ1-5
TGTGCCATCAGCGTGGACAGCGATCAGCCCCAGCATTTT
CAISVDSDQPQHF
>medium-sized|NA|TRBV24-1|TRBJ2-3
TGTGCCACCAGTGAGATAGAGCCGGGATCAAGGCAGTATTTT
CATSEIEPGSRQYF
>many|TRBD1|TRBV29-1|TRBJ1-1
TGCAGCGTCGATCCGGGACAGGGGGCAACTTTCTTT
CSVDPGQGATFF
>many|NA|TRBV10-2|TRBJ1-3
TGCGCCAGCAGTGAGGACGGGAGCTCTGGAAACACCATATATTTT
CASSEDGSSGNTIYF
>few|NA|TRBV20-1|TRBJ1-5
TGCAGTGCTAGATGGCCGGGGGAGGCAGGCAATCAGCCCCAGCATTTT
CSARWPGEAGNQPQHF
>few|NA|TRBV7-6|TRBJ2-7
TGTGCCAGCAGCTCAACGGGAACCTACGAGCAGTACTTC
CASSSTGTYEQYF
>many|NA|TRBV12-3/TRBV12-4|TRBJ1-6
TGTGCCAGCAGACCTTACAAAGGCGGGGGAGAGGTTAATTCACCCCTCCACTTT
CASRPYKGGGEVNSPLHF
>many|NA|TRBV14|TRBJ2-7
TGTGCCAGCAGCCAAGATCAGGTCAGGGTTGGCGAGCAGTACTTC
CASSQDQVRVGEQYF
>few|NA|TRBV5-1|TRBJ2-3
TGCGCCAGCAGCTTAGGGCCCCGGGTCGGCACAGATACGCAGTATTTT
CASSLGPRVGTDTQYF
>few|NA|TRBV3-1|TRBJ1-6
TGTGCCAGCAGCCAAGACAGGATTGGAGGTATTTCACCCCTCCACTTT
CASSQDRIGGISPLHF
>many|NA|TRBV29-1|TRBJ2-3
TGCAGCGTGCAAATCGGGGCCTCAGATACGCAGTATTTT
CSVQIGASDTQYF
>NA|NA|TRBV18|TRBJ1-2
TGTGCCAGCTCACCATCAGATACATGGGGCTACACCTTC
CASSPSDTWGYTF
>few|NA|TRBV3-1|TRBJ2-1
TGTGCCAGCAGCCTAGGAACGGACACTCGTCAGTTCTTC
CASSLGTDTRQFF
>many|NA|TRBV21-1|TRBJ2-7
TGTGCCAGCAGCTGCTGGAACGAGCAGTACTTC
CASSCWNEQYF
>many|NA|TRBV6-2/TRBV6-3|TRBJ2-7
TGTGCCAGCCGACAGTTTGCCTACGAGCAGTACTTC
CASRQFAYEQYF
>many|TRBD1|TRBV5-1|TRBJ2-3
TGCGCCAGCAGCGACAGGGTGAGCGAGGCAGATACGCAGTATTTT
CASSDRVSEADTQYF
>many|TRBD1|TRBV5-1|TRBJ1-1
TGCGCCAGCAGCTTGACAGGGGCGTTGAACACTGAAGCTTTCTTT
CASSLTGALNTEAFF